This TCR beta chain was sequenced in a study of blood T cell repertoires in COVID-19. The repertoire was sequenced with immunoSEQ multiplex PCR; TCRdb's copy has only in-frame clones and lacks some. The table lists under 250,000 clones, around 82% of them singletons. The clonotype originates from a woman aged 55-69 years with acute or convalescent COVID-19. The sample was peripheral blood.

The CDR3 reads CASSQDGGGTGGLLQYF. The CDR3 region has the DNA TGTGCCAGCAGCCAAGATGGCGGGGGGACAGGGGGCCTATTGCAGTACTTC. This chain links TRBV4-2 with TRBJ2-7; 12 nucleotides agree with TRBD1. Germline V gene sequence: CDR1 LGHNA, CDR2 YNFKEQ. The CDR3 extends over 17 amino acids. The V gene end was trimmed by 0 bases and the J gene end by 9 bases; junction bases not matched to a gene: 12.